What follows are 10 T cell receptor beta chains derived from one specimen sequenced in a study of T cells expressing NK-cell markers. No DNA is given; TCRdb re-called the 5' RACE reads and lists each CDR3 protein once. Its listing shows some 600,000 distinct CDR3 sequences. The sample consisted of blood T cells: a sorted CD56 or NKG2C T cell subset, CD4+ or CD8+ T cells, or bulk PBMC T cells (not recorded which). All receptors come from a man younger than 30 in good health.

CDR3 residues: CASSQTGLVNTEAFF. The chain carries TRBV7-2 and TRBJ1-1; no DNA is available, so the TRBD1 call from TCRdb remains unchecked. CDR1 is SGHTA and CDR2 is FQGNSA in the germline V gene. The CDR3 has 15 amino acids.

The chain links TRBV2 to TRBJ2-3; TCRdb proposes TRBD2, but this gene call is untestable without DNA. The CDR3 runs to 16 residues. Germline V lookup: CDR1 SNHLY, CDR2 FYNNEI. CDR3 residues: CASGWLASGDTDTQYF.

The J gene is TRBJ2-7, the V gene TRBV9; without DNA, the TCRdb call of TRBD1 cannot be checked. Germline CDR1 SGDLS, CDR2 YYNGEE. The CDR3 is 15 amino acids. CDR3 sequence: CASSLRAGAGYEQYF.

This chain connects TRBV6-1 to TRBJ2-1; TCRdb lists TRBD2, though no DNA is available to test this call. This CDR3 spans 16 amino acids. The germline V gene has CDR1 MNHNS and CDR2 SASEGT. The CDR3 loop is CASISGRFSSYNEQFF.

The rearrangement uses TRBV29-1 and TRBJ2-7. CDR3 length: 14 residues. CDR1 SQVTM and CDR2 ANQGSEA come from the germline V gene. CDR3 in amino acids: CSVEVGGGIYEQYF.

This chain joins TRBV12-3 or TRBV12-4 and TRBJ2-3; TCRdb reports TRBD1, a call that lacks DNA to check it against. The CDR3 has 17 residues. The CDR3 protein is CASSLAGPGHATDTQYF.

CDR3: CAWSAPSGSSYNEQFF. The V call is TRBV30, the J call TRBJ2-1; with no DNA, the TCRdb D assignment of TRBD1 cannot be verified. The germline gives CDR1 GTSNPN, CDR2 SVGIG (reference sequence). The CDR3 has 16 amino acids.

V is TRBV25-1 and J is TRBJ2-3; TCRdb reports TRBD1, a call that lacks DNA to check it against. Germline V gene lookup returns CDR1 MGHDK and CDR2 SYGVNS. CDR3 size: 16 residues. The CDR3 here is CASTTHTGGATDTQYF.

The CDR3 is CASMAGGPNYEQYF. V gene TRBV6-2 or TRBV6-3 combines with J gene TRBJ2-7; with no DNA, the TCRdb D assignment of TRBD2 cannot be verified. The CDR3 has 14 amino acids. Germline V gene sequence: CDR1 MNHEY, CDR2 SVGEGT.

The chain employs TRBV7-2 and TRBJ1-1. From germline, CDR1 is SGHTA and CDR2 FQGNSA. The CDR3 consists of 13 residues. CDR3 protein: CASSRVGFSEAFF.